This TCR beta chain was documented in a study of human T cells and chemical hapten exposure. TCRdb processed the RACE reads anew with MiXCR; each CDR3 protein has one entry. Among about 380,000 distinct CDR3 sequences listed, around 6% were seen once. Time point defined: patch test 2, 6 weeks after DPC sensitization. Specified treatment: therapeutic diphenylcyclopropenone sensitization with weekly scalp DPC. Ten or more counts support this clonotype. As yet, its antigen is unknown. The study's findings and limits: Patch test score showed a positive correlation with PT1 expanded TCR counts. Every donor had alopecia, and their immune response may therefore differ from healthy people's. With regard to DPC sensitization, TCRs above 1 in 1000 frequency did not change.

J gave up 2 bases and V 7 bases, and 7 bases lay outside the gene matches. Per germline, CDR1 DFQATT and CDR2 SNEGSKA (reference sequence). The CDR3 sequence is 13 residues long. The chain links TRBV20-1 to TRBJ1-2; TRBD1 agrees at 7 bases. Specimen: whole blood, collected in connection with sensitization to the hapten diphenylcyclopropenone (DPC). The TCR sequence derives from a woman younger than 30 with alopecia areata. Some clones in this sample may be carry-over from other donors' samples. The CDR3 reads CSGGPGGNYGYTF. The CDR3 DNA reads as TGCAGTGGCGGCCCAGGGGGAAACTATGGCTACACCTTC.